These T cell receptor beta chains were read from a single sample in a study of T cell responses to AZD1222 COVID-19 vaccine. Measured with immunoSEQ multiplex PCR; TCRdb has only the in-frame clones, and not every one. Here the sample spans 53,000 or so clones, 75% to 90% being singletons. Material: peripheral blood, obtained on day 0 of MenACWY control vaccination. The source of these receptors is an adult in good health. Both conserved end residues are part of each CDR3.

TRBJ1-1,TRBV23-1,CASATVQGSTEAFF
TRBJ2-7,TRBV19,CASRPPNSYEQYF
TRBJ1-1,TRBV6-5,CASRRTGDTEAFF
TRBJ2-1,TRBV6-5,CASSYSRAGGKDEQFF
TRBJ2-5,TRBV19,CASSRRWAGGETQYF
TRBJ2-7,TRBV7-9,CASSMTEYEQYF
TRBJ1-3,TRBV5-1,CASSVNGLHSGNTIYF
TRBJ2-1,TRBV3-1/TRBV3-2,CASSVPAYRGGEQFF
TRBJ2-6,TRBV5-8,CASPSTGVLRANVLTF
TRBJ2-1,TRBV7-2,CASSTKREGLEQFF
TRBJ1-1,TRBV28,CASSFRVKDTEAFF
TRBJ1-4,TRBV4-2,CASSHALGGNNEKLFF
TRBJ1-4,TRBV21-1,CASTGLDRNEKLFF
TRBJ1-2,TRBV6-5,CASSYSSVGPAGYTF
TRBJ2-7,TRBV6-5,CASSIAWTGNEQYF
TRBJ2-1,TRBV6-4,CASSDRFQGALLLSSYNEQFF
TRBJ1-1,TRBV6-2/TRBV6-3,CASSLTGTPNAEAFF
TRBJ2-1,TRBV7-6,CASSLGEGGTHYNEQFF
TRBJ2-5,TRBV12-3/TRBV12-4,CASRRTGETQYF
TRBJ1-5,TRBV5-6,CASSLRTNSNQPQHF
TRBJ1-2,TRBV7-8,CASSLARDFYGYTF
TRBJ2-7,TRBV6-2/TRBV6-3,CASSYGRYEQYF
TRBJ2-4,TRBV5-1,CASSWGEVLAKNIQYF
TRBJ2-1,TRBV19,CASSIRGTGGNEQFF
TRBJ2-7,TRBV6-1,CASSDRGGYSYEQYF
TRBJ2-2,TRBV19,CASSGKANTGELFF
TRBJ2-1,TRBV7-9,CASSPPALAGGIDEQFF
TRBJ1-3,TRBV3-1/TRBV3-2,CASSQVVNKSSGNTIYF
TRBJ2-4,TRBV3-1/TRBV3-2,CASSLLAGVGNIQYF
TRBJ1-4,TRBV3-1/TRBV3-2,CASSQAADNEKLFF
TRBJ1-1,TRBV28,CASSPHRVTEAFF
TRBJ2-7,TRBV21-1,CASSKTNTSGSSYEQYF
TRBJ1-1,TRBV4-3,CASSQEGGRRNTEAFF
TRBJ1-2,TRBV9,CASSVEFPPIDGYTF
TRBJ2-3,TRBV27,CASTADSLSTDTQYF
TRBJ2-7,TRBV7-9,CASSSLAGSSSYEQYF
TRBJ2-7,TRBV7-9,CASSLAVASYEQYF
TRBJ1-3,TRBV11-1,CASSLFGRISGNTIYF
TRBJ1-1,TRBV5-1,CASSLWDDTEAFF
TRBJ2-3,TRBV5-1,CASSWGQWELTDTQYF
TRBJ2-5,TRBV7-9,CASSLDWVGPQETQYF
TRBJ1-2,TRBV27,CASSDRIYGYTF
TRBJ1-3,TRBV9,CASSFWEHGSGNTIYF
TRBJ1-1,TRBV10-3,CAISESQDLNTEAFF
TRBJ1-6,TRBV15,CATKGGDSPLHF
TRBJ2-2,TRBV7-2,CASILGQNTGELFF